The 24 T cell receptor beta chains listed next were all sequenced from one sample in a study of cytomegalovirus exposure and HLA in healthy donors. 60 Vbeta and 13 Jbeta primers were used in PCR. Clones were read by immunoSEQ multiplex PCR, and TCRdb kept only the in-frame ones, dropping some. The repertoire holds about 160,000 clones, roughly 85% seen once, with less than 2.5% in the top ten. The sample comprised PBMCs. These receptors came from a man between 18 and 35 years old in good health and CMV-seropositive.

The V call is TRBV27, the J call TRBJ2-3, with D tentatively TRBD1 (5 bases). This CDR3 region has 16 residues. Germline V gene lookup returns CDR1 MNHEY and CDR2 SMNVEV (reference sequence). The ends were cut back, 6 bases at V and 6 bases at J, with 22 bases in the middle. This CDR3 reads CASRPAGHGAGDTQYF. CDR3 coding DNA: TGTGCCAGCAGACCCGCCGGCCATGGGGCAGGGGATACGCAGTATTTT.

The chain joins TRBV9 to TRBJ2-1; no clear D gene. Germline lookup yields CDR1 SGDLS and CDR2 YYNGEE. This CDR3 spans 12 amino acids. The ends were cut back, 3 bases at V and 7 bases at J, with 8 bases in the middle. CDR3 protein: CASSDSPNEQFF. CDR3 nucleotides: TGTGCCAGCAGCGACAGTCCGAATGAGCAGTTCTTC.

Only one count was recorded for this clone. The V gene is TRBV5-3, the J gene TRBJ2-2; TRBD1 agrees at 10 bases. TRBV5-3 is annotated as an ORF whose role is uncertain. The CDR3 is 17 amino acids. Trimming at V came to 0 bases and at J to 1 base, leaving 3 bases not matched to a gene. The CDR3 loop reads CARSLDRDRGNTGELFF. The DNA of the CDR3 is TGTGCCAGAAGCTTGGACCGGGACAGGGGGAACACCGGGGAGCTGTTTTTT.

The chain joins TRBV5-8 to TRBJ2-1, with D possibly TRBD1 on 6 matching bases. The V end was cut by 2 bases, the J end by 12 bases, with 12 bases between. The CDR3 extends over 12 amino acids. The germline V gene encodes CDR1 SGHTS and CDR2 YDEGEE. The DNA for the CDR3 is TGTGCCAGCAGCTTCAGGGGCCCGTGGCAGTTCTTC. This sequence encodes CASSFRGPWQFF.

V gene TRBV7-2 combines with J gene TRBJ2-3; D possibly corresponds to TRBD2 (6 bases). Trimming took off 5 bases at V and 3 bases at J, with 15 bases between the two ends. The CDR3 has 15 amino acids. The germline gives CDR1 SGHTA, CDR2 FQGNSA. The CDR3 region is CASSQRRVSTDTQYF. CDR3 coding DNA: TGTGCCAGCAGCCAGAGGAGGGTCAGTACAGATACGCAGTATTTT.

This clone has a single count. The chain joins TRBV4-1 to TRBJ2-3; D might be TRBD1 (5 bases). Germline V CDR1 and CDR2: MGHRA, YSYEKL. CDR3 size: 14 residues. V was clipped by 1 base and J by 5 bases, with 10 bases between them. The CDR3 sequence: CASSQGGRGDTQYF. CDR3 nucleotide sequence: TGCGCCAGCAGCCAAGGGGGTAGGGGAGATACGCAGTATTTT.

The genes are TRBV4-1 and TRBJ1-1; D call uncertain. Looked up from germline, CDR1 is MGHRA and CDR2 is YSYEKL. The CDR3 length is 19 residues. Trimming took 0 bases from V and 0 from J, leaving 20 bases between them. Here the CDR3 reads CASSQDGGQVIGMNTEAFF. The DNA of the CDR3 is TGCGCCAGCAGCCAAGATGGAGGGCAGGTGATCGGAATGAACACTGAAGCTTTCTTT.

The J gene is TRBJ2-3, the V gene TRBV14; D remains ambiguous. The CDR3 length is 11 residues. Germline assignment: CDR1 SGHDN and CDR2 FVKESK. V was clipped by 6 bases and J by 6 bases, with 7 bases between them. The CDR3 nucleotides are TGTGCCAGCAGTGGAGATGATACGCAGTATTTT. This translates into CASSGDDTQYF.

V and J are TRBV7-8 and TRBJ2-1, with 7 bases that match TRBD1. This CDR3 is built from 13 residues. The junction had 0 bases not matched to a gene; V was cut back by 5 bases and J by 2 bases. Germline CDR1 SGHVS, CDR2 FQNEAQ. The CDR3 is CASSTGAYNEQFF. CDR3 DNA sequence: TGTGCCAGCAGCACAGGGGCCTACAATGAGCAGTTCTTC.

V and J are TRBV2 and TRBJ1-2, with 7 bases that match TRBD1. This CDR3 has 16 amino acids. From germline, CDR1 is SNHLY and CDR2 FYNNEI. Germline trimming cut 6 bases from V and 4 bases from J; bases unmatched to any gene: 14. The CDR3 DNA is TGTGCCAGCAGCCCAAATGGAGACAGGGCCAGCTATGGCTACACCTTC. It yields the protein CASSPNGDRASYGYTF.

The genes are TRBV29-1 and TRBJ2-3; D possibly corresponds to TRBD2 (5 bases). The CDR3 totals 14 residues. Germline assignment: CDR1 SQVTM and CDR2 ANQGSEA. CDR3 protein: CSALLSGGPDTQYF. CDR3 sequence (DNA): TGCAGTGCCCTCCTGAGCGGTGGACCAGATACGCAGTATTTT.

This clone appeared a single time. The chain recombines TRBV9 with TRBJ2-7, with D perhaps TRBD2 (5 bases). CDR3 length: 15 amino acids. V was clipped by 0 bases and J by 2 bases, with 12 bases between them. Germline values: CDR1 SGDLS, CDR2 YYNGEE. As DNA, the CDR3 is TGTGCCAGCAGCGTAGGACGCGGGTCCACCTACGAGCAGTACTTC. Translating gives CASSVGRGSTYEQYF.

The CDR3 sequence: CAWRRDRGPYNTEAFF. Here the CDR3 DNA reads TGTGCCTGGAGGAGGGACAGGGGGCCTTATAACACTGAAGCTTTCTTT. The J gene is TRBJ1-1, the V gene TRBV30; 12 bases agree with TRBD1. The V segment lost 3 bases and the J segment 2 bases; nucleotides outside the gene matches: 7. CDR3 length equals 16 residues. The germline gives CDR1 GTSNPN, CDR2 SVGIG (reference sequence). Complete variable domain (other parts from reference TRBV30 and TRBJ1-1): SQTIHQWPATLVQPVGSPLSLECTVEGTSNPNLYWYRQAAGRGLQLLFYSVGIGQISSEVPQNLSASRPQDRQFILSSKKLLLSDSGFYLCAWRRDRGPYNTEAFFGQGTRLTVV.

The genes are TRBV6-1 and TRBJ2-7; no clear D. There are 14 residues in the CDR3. The V end lost 2 bases, the J end lost 2 bases, and 10 bases lay between the germline ends. Per the germline V gene, CDR1 is MNHNS and CDR2 is SASEGT. CDR3 DNA sequence: TGTGCCAGCAGTGAATTGTCCCAGACCTACGAGCAGTACTTC. It codes for CASSELSQTYEQYF.

This sequence joins TRBV7-2 and TRBJ2-3; the D is unclear. Germline assignment: CDR1 SGHTA and CDR2 FQGNSA. V gave up 3 bases and J gave up 5 bases, with 12 bases separating them. CDR3 length equals 14 residues. The CDR3 here is CASSFEVVGDTQYF. Written as DNA, the CDR3 is TGTGCCAGCAGCTTTGAGGTGGTGGGAGATACGCAGTATTTT.

This chain uses TRBV6-5 with TRBJ1-3, with TRBD1 matching over 7 bases. V lost 5 bases to trimming and J lost 4 bases; unmatched junction nucleotides: 8. The CDR3 is 15 residues long. Germline assignment: CDR1 MNHEY and CDR2 SVGAGI. For the CDR3, the DNA is TGTGCCAGCAGTCGACAGGGAGCATCCGGAAACACCATATATTTT. Translating gives CASSRQGASGNTIYF.

The CDR3 is CASSQEDSTSYGLNEQFF. CDR3 bases: TGTGCCAGCAGCCAGGAAGACTCCACTAGCTACGGACTTAATGAGCAGTTCTTC. The chain has TRBV4-2 and TRBJ2-1; TRBD2 might be the D (6 bases). This CDR3 spans 18 amino acids. Germline lookup yields CDR1 LGHNA and CDR2 YNFKEQ. V lost 3 bases and J 7 bases, leaving 25 bases between the germline ends.

CDR3 coding DNA: TGTGCCAGCAGCCAAATTCTTCCAGGGGACACTGAAGCTTTCTTT. Its protein product is CASSQILPGDTEAFF. V gene TRBV11-2 combines with J gene TRBJ1-1; TRBD1 might be the D (6 bases). The CDR3 loop spans 15 amino acids. Germline assignment: CDR1 SGHAT and CDR2 FQNNGV. Trimming took 5 bases from V and 3 from J, leaving 16 bases between them.

CDR3 amino acids: CASSIDSGTGITDTQYF. The CDR3 nucleotides are TGTGCCAGTAGTATAGATTCAGGGACAGGGATAACAGATACGCAGTATTTT. This chain uses TRBV19 with TRBJ2-3, with 9 bases that match TRBD1. The germline CDR1 and CDR2 sequences are LNHDA and SQIVND (reference sequence). V shed 0 bases and J 3 bases; nucleotides not matched to a gene: 7. The CDR3 sequence is 17 residues long.

The genes are TRBV7-9 and TRBJ2-3; 8 nucleotides match TRBD1. This CDR3 region has 17 residues. Germline V gene sequence: CDR1 SEHNR, CDR2 FQNEAQ (reference sequence). The V segment lost 4 bases and the J segment 1 base; nucleotides outside the gene matches: 10. The CDR3 reads CASSSSQGAQGTDTQYF. The CDR3 region has the DNA TGTGCCAGCAGCTCCAGTCAGGGGGCGCAGGGCACAGATACGCAGTATTTT. The full variable domain, rest sourced from reference TRBV7-9 and TRBJ2-3, is DTGVSQNPRHKITKRGQNVTFRCDPISEHNRLYWYRQTLGQGPEFLTYFQNEAQLEKSRLLSDRFSAERPKGSFSTLEIQRTEQGDSAMYLCASSSSQGAQGTDTQYFGPGTRLTVL.

The rearrangement links TRBV7-3 to TRBJ2-5, with D possibly matching TRBD1 (5 bases). Germline loops: CDR1 SGHTA, CDR2 FQGTGA. The CDR3 extends over 13 amino acids. Between the trimmed V and J ends, which lost 3 bases and 5 bases, there was a span of 10 bases. CDR3 amino acids: CASSFTAGETQYF. The DNA of the CDR3 is TGTGCCAGCAGCTTCACCGCAGGGGAGACCCAGTACTTC.

This clone was counted between two and nine times. Its ends do not fully match the called genes, so a read error is possible. The chain uses TRBV7-8 and TRBJ2-3; 11 bases are a match to TRBD2. The CDR3 has 12 residues. The germline V gene has CDR1 SGHVS and CDR2 FQNEAQ. The CDR3 loop reads CASSLVLAGVDF. In DNA, the CDR3 is TGTGCCAGCAGCTTAGTACTAGCGGGGGTAGATTTT.

The CDR3 is CASSPPVGYETQYF. The CDR3 nucleotides are TGTGCCAGCTCACCACCGGTCGGTTATGAGACCCAGTACTTC. The chain joins TRBV18 to TRBJ2-5, with D hard to call. The CDR3 loop spans 14 amino acids. From germline, CDR1 is KGHSH and CDR2 LQKENI. Trimming shortened V by 0 bases and J by 5 bases, and 10 bases separated the two germline ends.

V usage is TRBV4-1 and J usage is TRBJ2-7; D is undetermined. Trimming stripped 0 bases from V and 3 bases from J, with 9 bases between. In germline, CDR1 is MGHRA, CDR2 YSYEKL. The CDR3 length is 14 residues. CDR3 sequence: CASSQDLPDYEQYF. As DNA, the CDR3 is TGCGCCAGCAGCCAAGATTTGCCAGACTACGAGCAGTACTTC.